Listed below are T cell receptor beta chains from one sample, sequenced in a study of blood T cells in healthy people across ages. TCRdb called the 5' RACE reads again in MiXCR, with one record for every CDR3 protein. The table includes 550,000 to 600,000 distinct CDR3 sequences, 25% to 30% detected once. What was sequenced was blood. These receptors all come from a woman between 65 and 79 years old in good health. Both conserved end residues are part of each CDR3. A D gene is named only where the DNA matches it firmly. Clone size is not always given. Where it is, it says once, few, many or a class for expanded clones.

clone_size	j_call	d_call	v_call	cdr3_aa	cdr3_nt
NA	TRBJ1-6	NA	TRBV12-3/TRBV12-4	CASSLGVAGNSPLHF	TGTGCCAGCAGTTTAGGGGTAGCCGGGAATTCACCCCTCCACTTT
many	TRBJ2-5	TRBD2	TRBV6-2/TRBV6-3	CASSSGLASGETQYF	TGTGCCAGCAGTTCGGGACTAGCCAGCGGAGAGACCCAGTACTTC
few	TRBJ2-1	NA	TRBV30	CAWEALGGQFF	TGTGCCTGGGAGGCCCTGGGTGGGCAGTTCTTC
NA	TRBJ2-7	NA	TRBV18	CASSPRSDEQYF	TGTGCCAGCTCACCTAGGAGCGACGAGCAGTACTTC
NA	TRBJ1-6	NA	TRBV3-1	CASSQDGGNYNSPLHF	TGTGCCAGCAGCCAAGATGGGGGGAACTATAATTCACCCCTCCACTTT
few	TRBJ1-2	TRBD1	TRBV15	CATAGTGEDGYTF	TGTGCCACCGCGGGGACAGGGGAAGACGGCTACACCTTC
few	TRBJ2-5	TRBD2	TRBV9	CASSVASGVLETQYF	TGTGCCAGCAGCGTAGCTAGCGGGGTGCTGGAGACCCAGTACTTC
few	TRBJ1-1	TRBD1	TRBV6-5	CASSYYGQGTKAFF	TGTGCCAGCAGTTACTATGGACAGGGAACAAAAGCTTTCTTT
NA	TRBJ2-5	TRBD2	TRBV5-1	CASSLNRFGTSGGRQETQYF	TGCGCCAGCAGCTTGAACCGGTTCGGAACTAGCGGGGGCCGACAAGAGACCCAGTACTTC
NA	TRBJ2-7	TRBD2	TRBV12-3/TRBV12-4	CASRASGGAGEQYF	TGTGCCAGCAGGGCTAGCGGGGGGGCGGGAGAGCAGTACTTC
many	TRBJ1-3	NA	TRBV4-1	CASSQQGLRGSGNTIYF	TGCGCCAGCAGCCAACAGGGCCTTCGCGGGTCTGGAAACACCATATATTTT
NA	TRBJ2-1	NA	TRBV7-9	CASSGGSVIYNEQFF	TGTGCCAGCAGCGGGGGCTCCGTTATATACAATGAGCAGTTCTTC
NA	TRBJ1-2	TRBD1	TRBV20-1	CSAREAQGAYGYTF	TGCAGTGCTAGGGAAGCGCAGGGGGCCTATGGCTACACCTTC
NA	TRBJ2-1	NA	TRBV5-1	CASSLTPPIGNEQFF	TGCGCCAGCAGCTTGACCCCTCCCATAGGGAACGAGCAGTTCTTC
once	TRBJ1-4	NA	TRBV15	CATSRGQEANEKLFF	TGTGCCACCAGCAGAGGGCAGGAGGCGAATGAAAAACTGTTTTTT
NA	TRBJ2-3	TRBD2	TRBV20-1	CSARGTSGSGDTQYF	TGCAGTGCTAGAGGGACTAGCGGGAGCGGAGATACGCAGTATTTT
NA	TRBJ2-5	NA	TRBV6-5	CASSYSGTPQTQYF	TGTGCCAGCAGTTACTCCGGGACGCCTCAGACCCAGTACTTC
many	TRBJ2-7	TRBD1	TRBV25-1	CASSRSGQGYEQYF	TGTGCCAGCAGTCGATCAGGACAGGGCTACGAGCAGTACTTC
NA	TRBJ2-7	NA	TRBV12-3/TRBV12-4	CASRRRGLSYEQYF	TGTGCCAGCAGAAGGAGGGGGCTATCCTACGAGCAGTACTTC
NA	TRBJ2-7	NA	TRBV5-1	CASSLAGQGGYEQYF	TGCGCCAGCAGCTTGGCGGGCCAGGGAGGCTACGAGCAGTACTTC
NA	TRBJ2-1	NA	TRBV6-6	CASKGESSYNEQFF	TGTGCCAGCAAGGGCGAGAGCTCCTACAATGAGCAGTTCTTC
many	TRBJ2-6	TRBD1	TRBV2	CASRTGQGFSGANVLTF	TGTGCCAGCAGAACGGGACAGGGTTTTTCTGGGGCCAACGTCCTGACTTTC
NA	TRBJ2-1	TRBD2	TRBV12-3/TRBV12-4	CASSSGTSGASYNEQFF	TGTGCCAGCAGTTCCGGGACTAGCGGAGCCTCCTACAATGAGCAGTTCTTC
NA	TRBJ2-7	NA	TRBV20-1	CSALLQGSYEQYF	TGCAGTGCCCTCCTACAGGGAAGTTACGAGCAGTACTTC
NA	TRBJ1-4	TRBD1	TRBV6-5	CASRGDRGNEKLFF	TGTGCCAGCAGAGGGGACAGGGGTAATGAAAAACTGTTTTTT
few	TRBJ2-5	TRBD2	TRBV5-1	CASSLSPAGAEETQYF	TGCGCCAGCAGCTTAAGTCCAGCGGGGGCTGAAGAGACCCAGTACTTC
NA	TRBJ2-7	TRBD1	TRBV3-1	CASSHAPGTAEKSYEQYF	TGTGCCAGCAGCCACGCCCCTGGGACAGCTGAAAAATCCTACGAGCAGTACTTC
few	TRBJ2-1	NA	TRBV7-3	CASSLNVGSYNEQFF	TGTGCCAGCAGCTTAAACGTGGGCTCCTACAATGAGCAGTTCTTC
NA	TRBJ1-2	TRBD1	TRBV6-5	CASSQGQGGRYGYTF	TGTGCCAGCAGCCAAGGACAGGGTGGTCGCTATGGCTACACCTTC
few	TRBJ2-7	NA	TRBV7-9	CASSVLDFEQYF	TGTGCCAGCAGTGTCCTCGACTTTGAGCAGTACTTC
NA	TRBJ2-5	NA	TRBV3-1	CASSQEIRLVLETQYF	TGTGCCAGCAGCCAAGAAATTCGGCTAGTTTTGGAGACCCAGTACTTC
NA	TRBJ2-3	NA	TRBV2	CASRPLQSTDTQYF	TGTGCCAGCAGGCCACTACAGTCAACAGATACGCAGTATTTT
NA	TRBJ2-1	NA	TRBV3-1	CASSQGQNSYNEQFF	TGTGCCAGCAGCCAAGGACAGAACTCCTACAATGAGCAGTTCTTC
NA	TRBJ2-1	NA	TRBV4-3	CASSQEQISNEQFF	TGCGCCAGCAGCCAAGAACAGATCTCCAATGAGCAGTTCTTC
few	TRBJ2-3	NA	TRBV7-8	CASSLGLRTDTQYF	TGTGCCAGCAGCTTGGGGTTACGCACAGATACGCAGTATTTT
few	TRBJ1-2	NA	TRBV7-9	CASSGRPPNYGYTF	TGTGCCAGCAGCGGCAGGCCACCTAACTATGGCTACACCTTC
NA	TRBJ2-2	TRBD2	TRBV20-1	CSARDGGAGELFF	TGCAGTGCTAGAGATGGGGGGGCCGGGGAGCTGTTTTTT
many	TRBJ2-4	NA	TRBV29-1	CSVGTSNIQYF	TGCAGCGTTGGGACATCAAACATTCAGTACTTC
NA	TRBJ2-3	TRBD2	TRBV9	CASSATSGGIKSSTDTQYF	TGTGCCAGCAGCGCGACTAGCGGGGGAATAAAATCGAGCACAGATACGCAGTATTTT